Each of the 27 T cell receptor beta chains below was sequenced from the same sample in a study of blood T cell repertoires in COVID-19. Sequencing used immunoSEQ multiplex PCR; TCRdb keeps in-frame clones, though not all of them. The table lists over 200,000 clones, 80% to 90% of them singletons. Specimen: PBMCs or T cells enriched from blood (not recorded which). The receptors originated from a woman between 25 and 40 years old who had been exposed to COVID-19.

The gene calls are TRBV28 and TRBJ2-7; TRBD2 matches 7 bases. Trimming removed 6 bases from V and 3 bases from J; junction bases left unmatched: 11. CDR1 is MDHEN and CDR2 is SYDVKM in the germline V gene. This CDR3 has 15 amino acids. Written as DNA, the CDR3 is TGTGCCAGCAGCTCCCACGGGAGGCTTCTCTACGAGCAGTACTTC. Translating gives CASSSHGRLLYEQYF.

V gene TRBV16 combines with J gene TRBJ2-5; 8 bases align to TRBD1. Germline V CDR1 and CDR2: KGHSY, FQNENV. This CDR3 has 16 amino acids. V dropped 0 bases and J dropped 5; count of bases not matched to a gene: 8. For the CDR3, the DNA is TGTGCCAGCAGCCAATCCCTGACAGGGGCTGTGGAGACCCAGTACTTC. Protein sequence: CASSQSLTGAVETQYF. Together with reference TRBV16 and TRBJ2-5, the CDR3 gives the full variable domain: GEEVAQTPKHLVRGEGQKAKLYCAPIKGHSYVFWYQQVLKNEFKFLISFQNENVFDETGMPKERFSAKCLPNSPCSLEIQATKLEDSAVYFCASSQSLTGAVETQYFGPGTRLLVL.

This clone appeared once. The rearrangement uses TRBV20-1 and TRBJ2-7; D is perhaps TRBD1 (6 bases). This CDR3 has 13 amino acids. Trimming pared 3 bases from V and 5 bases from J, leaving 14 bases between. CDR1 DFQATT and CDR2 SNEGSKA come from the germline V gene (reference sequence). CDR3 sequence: CSASWTAEHEQYF. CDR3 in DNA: TGCAGTGCTAGTTGGACAGCGGAACACGAGCAGTACTTC.

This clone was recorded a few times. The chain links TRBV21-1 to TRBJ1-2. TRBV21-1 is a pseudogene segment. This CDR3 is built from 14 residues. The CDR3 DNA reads TGTGCCAGCAGCAACCGGACGGGGAACTATGGCTACACCTTC. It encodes CASSNRTGNYGYTF.

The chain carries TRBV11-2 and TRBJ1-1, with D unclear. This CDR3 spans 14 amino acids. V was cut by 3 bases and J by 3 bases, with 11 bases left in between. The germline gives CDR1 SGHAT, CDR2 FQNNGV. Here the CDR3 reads CASSFSPADTEAFF. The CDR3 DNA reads TGTGCCAGCAGCTTCAGCCCGGCGGACACTGAAGCTTTCTTT.

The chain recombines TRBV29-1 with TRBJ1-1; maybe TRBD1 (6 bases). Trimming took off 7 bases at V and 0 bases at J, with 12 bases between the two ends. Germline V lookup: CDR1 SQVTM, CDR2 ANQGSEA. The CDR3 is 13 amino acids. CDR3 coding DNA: TGCAGCGGCGCACAGGGTCTGAACACTGAAGCTTTCTTT. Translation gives CSGAQGLNTEAFF. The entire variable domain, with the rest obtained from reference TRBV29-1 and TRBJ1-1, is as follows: SAVISQKPSRDICQRGTSLTIQCQVDSQVTMMFWYRQQPGQSLTLIATANQGSEATYESGFVIDKFPISRPNLTFSTLTVSNMSPEDSSIYLCSGAQGLNTEAFFGQGTRLTVV.

CDR3 nucleotides: TGTGCCAGCAGTGAGGTCAGGGCCGTCGAAAAACTGTTTTTT. This sequence encodes CASSEVRAVEKLFF. V is TRBV2 and J is TRBJ1-4; perhaps TRBD1 as D (5 bases). The CDR3 totals 14 residues. With 3 bases removed from V and 8 bases from J, the gap between germline ends came to 13 bases. Germline loops: CDR1 SNHLY, CDR2 FYNNEI.

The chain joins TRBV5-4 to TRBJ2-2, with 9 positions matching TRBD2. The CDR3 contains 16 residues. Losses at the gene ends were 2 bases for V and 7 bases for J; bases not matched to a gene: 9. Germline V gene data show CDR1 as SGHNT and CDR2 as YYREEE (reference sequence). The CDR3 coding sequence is TGTGCCAGCAGCTTTTCAAGCGGGAGGCTCAACGGGGAGCTGTTTTTT. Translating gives CASSFSSGRLNGELFF.

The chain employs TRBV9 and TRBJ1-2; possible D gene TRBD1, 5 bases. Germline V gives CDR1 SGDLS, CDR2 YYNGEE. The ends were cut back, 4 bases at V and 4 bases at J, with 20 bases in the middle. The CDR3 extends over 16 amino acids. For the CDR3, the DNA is TGTGCCAGCAGCCTCAACTGGGGGGACGAGGGCTATGGCTACACCTTC. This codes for CASSLNWGDEGYGYTF.

The CDR3 DNA reads TGCGCCAGCAGCTTGGTTGGACCGGGAGTTTCCAAAAACATTCAGTACTTC. Translation gives CASSLVGPGVSKNIQYF. The V call is TRBV5-1, the J call TRBJ2-4; D may be TRBD2 (6 bases). The length of the CDR3 is 17 residues. CDR1 and CDR2 (germline): SGHRS, YFSETQ. V lost 0 bases and J 2 bases, leaving 15 bases between the germline ends. Supplemented by reference TRBV5-1 and TRBJ2-4, the full variable domain reads KAGVTQTPRYLIKTRGQQVTLSCSPISGHRSVSWYQQTPGQGLQFLFEYFSETQRNKGNFPGRFSGRQFSNSRSEMNVSTLELGDSALYLCASSLVGPGVSKNIQYFGAGTRLSVL.

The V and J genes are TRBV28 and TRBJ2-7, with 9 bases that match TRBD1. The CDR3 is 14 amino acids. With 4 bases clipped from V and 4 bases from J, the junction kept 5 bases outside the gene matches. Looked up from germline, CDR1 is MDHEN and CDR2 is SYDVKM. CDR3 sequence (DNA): TGTGCCAGCAGTTACGGACAGGGGCGATACGAGCAGTACTTC. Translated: CASSYGQGRYEQYF.

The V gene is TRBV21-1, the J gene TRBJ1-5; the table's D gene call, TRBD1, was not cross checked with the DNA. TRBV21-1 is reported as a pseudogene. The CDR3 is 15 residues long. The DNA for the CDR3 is TGTGCCAGCAGCAAAGTCACAGTTAGCAATCAGCCCCAGCATTTT. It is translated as CASSKVTVSNQPQHF.

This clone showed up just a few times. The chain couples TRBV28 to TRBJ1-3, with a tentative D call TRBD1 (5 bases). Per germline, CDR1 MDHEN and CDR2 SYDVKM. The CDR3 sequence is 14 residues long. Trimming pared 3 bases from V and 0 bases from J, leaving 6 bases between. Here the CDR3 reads CASSFGGSGNTIYF. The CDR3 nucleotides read TGTGCCAGCAGTTTCGGGGGCTCTGGAAACACCATATATTTT.

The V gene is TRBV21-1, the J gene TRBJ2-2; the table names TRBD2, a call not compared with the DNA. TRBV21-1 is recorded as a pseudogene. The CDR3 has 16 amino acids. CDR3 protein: CASSARLAGPTGELFF. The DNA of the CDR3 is TGTGCCAGCAGCGCTAGACTAGCGGGACCCACCGGGGAGCTGTTTTTT.

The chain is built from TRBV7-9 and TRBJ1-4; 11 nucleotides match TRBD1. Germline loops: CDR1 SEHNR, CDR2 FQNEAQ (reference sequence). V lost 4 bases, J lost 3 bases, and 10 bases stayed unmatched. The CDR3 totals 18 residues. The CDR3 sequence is CASSSGTGGFEANEKLFF. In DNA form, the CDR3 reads TGTGCCAGCAGCTCCGGGACAGGGGGTTTTGAAGCTAATGAAAAACTGTTTTTT. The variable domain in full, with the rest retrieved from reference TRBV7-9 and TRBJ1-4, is DTGVSQNPRHKITKRGQNVTFRCDPISEHNRLYWYRQTLGQGPEFLTYFQNEAQLEKSRLLSDRFSAERPKGSFSTLEIQRTEQGDSAMYLCASSSGTGGFEANEKLFFGSGTQLSVL.

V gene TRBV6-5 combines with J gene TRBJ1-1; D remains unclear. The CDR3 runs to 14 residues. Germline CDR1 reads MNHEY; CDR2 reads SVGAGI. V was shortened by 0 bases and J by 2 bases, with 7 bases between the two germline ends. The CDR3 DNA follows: TGTGCCAGCAGTTACTCCAGCGCTAACACTGAAGCTTTCTTT. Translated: CASSYSSANTEAFF.

CDR3 in DNA: TGTGCCAGCAGCTTGCAGCGGGAGGGCCTTAGAAAAGATACGCAGTATTTT. This sequence encodes CASSLQREGLRKDTQYF. The chain joins TRBV5-4 to TRBJ2-3; 10 nucleotides align to TRBD2. Germline V CDR1 and CDR2: SGHNT, YYREEE (reference sequence). CDR3 size: 17 residues. Unmatched junction bases numbered 10, after V lost 1 base and J lost 5 bases.

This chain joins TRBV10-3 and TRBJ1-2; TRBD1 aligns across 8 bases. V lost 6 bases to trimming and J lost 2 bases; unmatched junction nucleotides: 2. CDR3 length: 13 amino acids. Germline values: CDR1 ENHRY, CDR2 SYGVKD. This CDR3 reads CAISRQGNYGYTF. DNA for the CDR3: TGTGCCATCAGCCGACAGGGGAACTATGGCTACACCTTC.

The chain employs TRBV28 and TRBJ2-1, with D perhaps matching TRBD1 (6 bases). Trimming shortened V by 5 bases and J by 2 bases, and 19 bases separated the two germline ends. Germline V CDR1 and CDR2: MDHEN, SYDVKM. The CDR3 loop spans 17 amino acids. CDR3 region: CASSDHPWTEPYNEQFF. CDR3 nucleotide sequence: TGTGCCAGCAGTGACCACCCGTGGACAGAGCCCTACAATGAGCAGTTCTTC.

The CDR3 region is CASSLTGPQHF. The CDR3 coding sequence is TGTGCCAGCAGTTTGACAGGACCCCAGCATTTT. The J gene is TRBJ1-5, the V gene TRBV12-3 or TRBV12-4; a possible D gene is TRBD1 (6 bases). Deletions cut 3 bases from V and 10 bases from J, with 7 bases between. The CDR3 spans 11 residues.

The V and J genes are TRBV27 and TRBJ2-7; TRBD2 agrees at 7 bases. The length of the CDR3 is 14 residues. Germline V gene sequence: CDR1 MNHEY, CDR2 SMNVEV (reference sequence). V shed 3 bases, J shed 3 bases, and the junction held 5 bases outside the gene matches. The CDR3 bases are TGTGCCAGCAGTTTCGGTCCTAGCGGCTACGAGCAGTACTTC. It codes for CASSFGPSGYEQYF.

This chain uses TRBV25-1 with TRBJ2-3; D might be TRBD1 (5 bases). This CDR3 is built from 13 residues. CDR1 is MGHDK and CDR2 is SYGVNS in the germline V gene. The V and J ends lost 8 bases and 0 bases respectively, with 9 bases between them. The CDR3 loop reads CASGRQSTDTQYF. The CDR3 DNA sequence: TGTGCCAGCGGTAGACAGAGCACAGATACGCAGTATTTT.

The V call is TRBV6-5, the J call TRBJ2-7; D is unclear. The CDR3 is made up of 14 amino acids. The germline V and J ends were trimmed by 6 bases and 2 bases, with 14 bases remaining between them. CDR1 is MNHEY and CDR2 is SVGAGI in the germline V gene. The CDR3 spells CASSEPRPPYEQYF. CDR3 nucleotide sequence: TGTGCCAGCAGCGAGCCCCGCCCACCCTACGAGCAGTACTTC.

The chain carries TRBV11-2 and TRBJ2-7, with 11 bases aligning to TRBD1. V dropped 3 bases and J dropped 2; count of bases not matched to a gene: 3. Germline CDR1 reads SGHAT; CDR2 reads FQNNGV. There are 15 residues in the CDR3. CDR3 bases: TGTGCCAGCAGCTTCGGGACAGGGGGGACCTACGAGCAGTACTTC. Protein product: CASSFGTGGTYEQYF.

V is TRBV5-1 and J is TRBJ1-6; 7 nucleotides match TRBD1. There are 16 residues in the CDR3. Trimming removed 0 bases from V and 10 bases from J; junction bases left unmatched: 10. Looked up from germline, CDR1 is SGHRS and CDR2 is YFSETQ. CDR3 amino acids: CASSLGHRGPGSPLHF. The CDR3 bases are TGCGCCAGCAGCTTGGGGCATAGGGGGCCAGGCTCACCCCTCCACTTT. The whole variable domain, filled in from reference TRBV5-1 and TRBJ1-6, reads KAGVTQTPRYLIKTRGQQVTLSCSPISGHRSVSWYQQTPGQGLQFLFEYFSETQRNKGNFPGRFSGRQFSNSRSEMNVSTLELGDSALYLCASSLGHRGPGSPLHFGNGTRLTVT.

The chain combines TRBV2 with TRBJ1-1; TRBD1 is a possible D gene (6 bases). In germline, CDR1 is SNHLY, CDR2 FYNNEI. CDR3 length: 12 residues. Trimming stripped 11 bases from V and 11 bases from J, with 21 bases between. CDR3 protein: CALRLGAAEAFF. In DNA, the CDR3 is TGTGCCCTCAGATTGGGGGCCGCGGAGGCTTTCTTT.

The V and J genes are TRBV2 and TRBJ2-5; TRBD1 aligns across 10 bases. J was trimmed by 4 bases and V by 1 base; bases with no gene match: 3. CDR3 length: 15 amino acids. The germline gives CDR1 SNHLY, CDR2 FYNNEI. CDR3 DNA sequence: TGTGCCAGCAGTGAAGAGGGGACAGGGGCAGAGACCCAGTACTTC. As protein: CASSEEGTGAETQYF.